This entry is about one TCR beta chain. Authors' analysis steps: The assay estimated nucleated cells by amplifying reference gene primers. TCRdb's copy holds only in-frame clones and misses some; the assay was immunoSEQ multiplex PCR. The V and J calls and the clone size are those of that table, but D and trimming were determined from the DNA. In the table there are around 250,000 clones, approximately 85% of which are singletons. The CDR3 is 14 residues long. The junction had 4 bases not matched to a gene; V was cut back by 3 bases and J by 8 bases. In germline, CDR1 is MNHEY, CDR2 SMNVEV (reference sequence). The entry originates in a study of blood T cell repertoires in COVID-19. Study in general: The United States, Italy and Spain supplied acute and convalescent COVID-19 samples. The analysed material was cDNA or gDNA that came from T cells, B-cell-depleted T cells, or PBMCs.

This chain connects TRBV27 to TRBJ2-1; TRBD2 agrees at 10 bases. The specimen was peripheral blood. The source is a human donor in a cohort sampled during active COVID-19. The DNA for the CDR3 is TGTGCCAGCAGTTTTCAGCGGGGGGGCGATGAGCAGTTCTTC. Translated, it gives CASSFQRGGDEQFF.